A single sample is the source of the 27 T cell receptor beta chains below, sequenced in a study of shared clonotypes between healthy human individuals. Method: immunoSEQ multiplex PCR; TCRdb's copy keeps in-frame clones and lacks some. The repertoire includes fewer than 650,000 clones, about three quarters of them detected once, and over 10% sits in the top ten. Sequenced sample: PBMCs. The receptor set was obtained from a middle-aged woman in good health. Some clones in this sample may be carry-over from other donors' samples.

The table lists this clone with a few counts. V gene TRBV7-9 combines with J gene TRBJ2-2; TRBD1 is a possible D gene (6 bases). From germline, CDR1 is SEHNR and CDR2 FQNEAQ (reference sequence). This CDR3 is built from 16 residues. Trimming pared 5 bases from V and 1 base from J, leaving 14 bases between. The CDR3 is CASSPYGTLNTGELFF. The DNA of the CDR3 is TGTGCCAGCAGCCCCTATGGGACATTGAACACCGGGGAGCTGTTTTTT.

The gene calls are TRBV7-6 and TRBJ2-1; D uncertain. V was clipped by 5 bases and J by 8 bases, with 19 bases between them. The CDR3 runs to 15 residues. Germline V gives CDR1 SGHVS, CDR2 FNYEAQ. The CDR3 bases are TGTGCCAGCAGCCTATACTCAGGAAGGGTGGATGAGCAGTTCTTC. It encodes CASSLYSGRVDEQFF. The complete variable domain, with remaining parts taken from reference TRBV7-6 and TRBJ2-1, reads GAGVSQSPRYKVTKRGQDVALRCDPISGHVSLYWYRQALGQGPEFLTYFNYEAQQDKSGLPNDRFSAERPEGSISTLTIQRTEQRDSAMYRCASSLYSGRVDEQFFGPGTRLTVL.

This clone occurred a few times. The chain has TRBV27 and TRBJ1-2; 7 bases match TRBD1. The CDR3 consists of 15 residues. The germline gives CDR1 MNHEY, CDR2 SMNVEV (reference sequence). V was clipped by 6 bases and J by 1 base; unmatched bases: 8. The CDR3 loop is CASSSPGGGNYGYTF. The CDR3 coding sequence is TGTGCCAGCAGCTCCCCAGGGGGGGGTAACTATGGCTACACCTTC.

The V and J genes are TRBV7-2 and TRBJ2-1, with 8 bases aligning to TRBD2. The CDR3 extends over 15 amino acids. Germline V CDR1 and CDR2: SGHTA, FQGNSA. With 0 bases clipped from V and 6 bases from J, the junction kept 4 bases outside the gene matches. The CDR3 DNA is TGTGCCAGCAGCTTAGCCGGGAGGGCACGCAATGAGCAGTTCTTC. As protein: CASSLAGRARNEQFF.

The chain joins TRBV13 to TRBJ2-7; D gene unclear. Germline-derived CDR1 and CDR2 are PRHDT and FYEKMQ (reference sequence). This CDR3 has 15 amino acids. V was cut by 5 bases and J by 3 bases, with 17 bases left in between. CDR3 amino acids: CASSDTTVRYYEQYF. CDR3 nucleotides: TGTGCCAGCAGCGACACTACAGTGCGTTACTACGAGCAGTACTTC.

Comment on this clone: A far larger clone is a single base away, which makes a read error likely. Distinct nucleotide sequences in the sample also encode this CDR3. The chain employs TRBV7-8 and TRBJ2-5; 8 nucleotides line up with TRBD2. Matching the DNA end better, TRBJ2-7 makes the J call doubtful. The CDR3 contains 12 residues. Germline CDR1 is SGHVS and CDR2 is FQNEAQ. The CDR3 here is CASSHGGGEQYF. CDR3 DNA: TGTGCCAGCAGCCACGGGGGGGGCGAGCAGTACTTC.

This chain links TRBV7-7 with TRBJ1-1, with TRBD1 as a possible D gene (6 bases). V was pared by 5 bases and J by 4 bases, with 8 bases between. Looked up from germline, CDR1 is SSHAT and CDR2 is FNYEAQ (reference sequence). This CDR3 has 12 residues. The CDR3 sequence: CASSVQGTEAFF. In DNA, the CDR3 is TGTGCCAGCAGCGTACAGGGCACTGAAGCTTTCTTT.

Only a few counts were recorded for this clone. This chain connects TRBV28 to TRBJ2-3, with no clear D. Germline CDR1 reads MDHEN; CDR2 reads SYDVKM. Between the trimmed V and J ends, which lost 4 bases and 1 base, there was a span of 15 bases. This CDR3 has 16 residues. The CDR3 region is CASSSTIWGRTDTQYF. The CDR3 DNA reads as TGTGCCAGCAGTTCCACGATTTGGGGTCGCACAGATACGCAGTATTTT. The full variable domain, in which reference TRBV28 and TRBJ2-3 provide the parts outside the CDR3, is DVKVTQSSRYLVKRTGEKVFLECVQDMDHENMFWYRQDPGLGLRLIYFSYDVKMKEKGDIPEGYSVSREKKERFSLILESASTNQTSMYLCASSSTIWGRTDTQYFGPGTRLTVL.

CDR3 DNA: TGCAGCGCCTTACACGGCGGGGACTATGGCTACACCTTC. As protein: CSALHGGDYGYTF. The chain has TRBV29-1 and TRBJ1-2; D not certain. This CDR3 has 13 residues. Germline CDR1 SQVTM, CDR2 ANQGSEA. Trimming removed 7 bases from V and 3 bases from J, with 15 bases in between.

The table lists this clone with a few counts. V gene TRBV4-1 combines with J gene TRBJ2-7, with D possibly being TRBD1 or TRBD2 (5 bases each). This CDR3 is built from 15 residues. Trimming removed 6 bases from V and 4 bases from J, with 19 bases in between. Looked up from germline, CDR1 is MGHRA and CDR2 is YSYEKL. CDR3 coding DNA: TGCGCCAGCAGTTCCCTCCGGGACGGGCAATACGAGCAGTACTTC. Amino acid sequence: CASSSLRDGQYEQYF.

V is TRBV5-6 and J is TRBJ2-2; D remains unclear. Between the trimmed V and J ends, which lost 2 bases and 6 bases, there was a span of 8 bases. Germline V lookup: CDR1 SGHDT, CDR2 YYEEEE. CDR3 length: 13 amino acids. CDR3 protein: CASSLTWAGELFF. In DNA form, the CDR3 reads TGTGCCAGCAGCTTAACGTGGGCCGGGGAGCTGTTTTTT.

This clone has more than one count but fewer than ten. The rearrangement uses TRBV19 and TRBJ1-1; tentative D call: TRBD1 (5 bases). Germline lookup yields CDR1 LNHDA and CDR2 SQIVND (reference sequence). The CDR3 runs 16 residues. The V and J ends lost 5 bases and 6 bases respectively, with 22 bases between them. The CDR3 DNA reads TGTGCCAGTAGTCCTGCGATGACCAGGGTAGGCGCTGAAGCTTTCTTT. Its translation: CASSPAMTRVGAEAFF.

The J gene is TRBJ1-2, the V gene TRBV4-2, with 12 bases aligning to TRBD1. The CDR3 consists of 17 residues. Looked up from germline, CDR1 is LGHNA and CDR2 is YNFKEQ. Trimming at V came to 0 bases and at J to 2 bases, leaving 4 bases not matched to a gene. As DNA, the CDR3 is TGTGCCAGCAGCCAAGATCAAGGGACAGGGGGCAACTATGGCTACACCTTC. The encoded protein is CASSQDQGTGGNYGYTF.

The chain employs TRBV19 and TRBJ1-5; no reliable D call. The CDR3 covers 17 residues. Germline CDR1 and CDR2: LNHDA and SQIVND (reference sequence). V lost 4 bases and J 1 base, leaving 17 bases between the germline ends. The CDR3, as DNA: TGTGCCAGTAGTAGGGTATTGTCCTTTGGGAGCAATCAGCCCCAGCATTTT. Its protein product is CASSRVLSFGSNQPQHF. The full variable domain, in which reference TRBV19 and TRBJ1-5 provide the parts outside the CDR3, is DGGITQSPKYLFRKEGQNVTLSCEQNLNHDAMYWYRQDPGQGLRLIYYSQIVNDFQKGDIAEGYSVSREKKESFPLTVTSAQKNPTAFYLCASSRVLSFGSNQPQHFGDGTRLSIL.

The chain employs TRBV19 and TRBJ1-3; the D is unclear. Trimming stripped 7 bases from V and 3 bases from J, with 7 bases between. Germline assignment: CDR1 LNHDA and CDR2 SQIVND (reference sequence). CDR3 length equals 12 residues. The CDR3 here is CASNFLGNTIYF. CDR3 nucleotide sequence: TGTGCCAGTAACTTCCTTGGAAACACCATATATTTT.

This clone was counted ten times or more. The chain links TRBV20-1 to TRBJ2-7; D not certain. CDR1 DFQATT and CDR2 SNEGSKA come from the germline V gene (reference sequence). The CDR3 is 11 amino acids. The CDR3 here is CSTGLSYEQYF. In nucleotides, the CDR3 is TGCAGCACCGGGCTCTCCTACGAGCAGTACTTC.

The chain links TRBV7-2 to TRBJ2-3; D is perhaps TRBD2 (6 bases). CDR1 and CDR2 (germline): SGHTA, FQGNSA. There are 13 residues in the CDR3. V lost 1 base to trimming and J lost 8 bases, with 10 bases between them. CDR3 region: CASSLEGGATQYF. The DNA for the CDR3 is TGTGCCAGCAGCTTAGAAGGAGGGGCTACGCAGTATTTT.

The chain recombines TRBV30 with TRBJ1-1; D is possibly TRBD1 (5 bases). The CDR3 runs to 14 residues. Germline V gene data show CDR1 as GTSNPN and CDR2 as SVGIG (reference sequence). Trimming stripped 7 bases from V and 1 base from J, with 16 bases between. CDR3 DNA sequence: TGTGCCTCCACCTGGGGGACGCCGAACACTGAAGCTTTCTTT. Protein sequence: CASTWGTPNTEAFF.

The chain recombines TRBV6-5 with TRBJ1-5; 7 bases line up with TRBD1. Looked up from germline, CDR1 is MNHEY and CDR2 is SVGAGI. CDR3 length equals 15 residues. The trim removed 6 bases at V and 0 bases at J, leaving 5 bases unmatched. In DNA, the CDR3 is TGTGCCAGCAGCCGTGACAGGGATAGCAATCAGCCCCAGCATTTT. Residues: CASSRDRDSNQPQHF.

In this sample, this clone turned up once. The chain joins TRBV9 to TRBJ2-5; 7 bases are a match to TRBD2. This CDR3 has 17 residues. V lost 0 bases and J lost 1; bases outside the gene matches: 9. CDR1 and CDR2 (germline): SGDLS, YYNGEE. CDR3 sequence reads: CASSVGASGTIQETQYF. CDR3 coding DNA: TGTGCCAGCAGCGTAGGGGCTAGCGGAACAATCCAAGAGACCCAGTACTTC.

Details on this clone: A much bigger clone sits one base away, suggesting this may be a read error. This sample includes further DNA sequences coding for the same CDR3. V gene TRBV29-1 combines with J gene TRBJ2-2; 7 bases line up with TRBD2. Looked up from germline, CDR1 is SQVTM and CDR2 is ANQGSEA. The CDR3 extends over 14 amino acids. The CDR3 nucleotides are TGTAGCGCTGGGCGGGGAGGGGACACCGGGGAGCTGTTTTTT. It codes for CSAGRGGDTGELFF.

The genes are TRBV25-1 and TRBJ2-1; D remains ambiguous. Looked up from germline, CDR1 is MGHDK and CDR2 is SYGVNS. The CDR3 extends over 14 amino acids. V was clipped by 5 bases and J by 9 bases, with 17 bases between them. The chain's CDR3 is CASSPSSGQIEQFF. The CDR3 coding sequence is TGTGCCAGCAGTCCCTCGTCTGGGCAGATTGAGCAGTTCTTC.

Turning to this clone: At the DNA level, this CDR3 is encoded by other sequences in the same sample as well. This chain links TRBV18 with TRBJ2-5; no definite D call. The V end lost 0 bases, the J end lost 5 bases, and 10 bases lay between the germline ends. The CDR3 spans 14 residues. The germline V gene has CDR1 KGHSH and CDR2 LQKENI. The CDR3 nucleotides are TGTGCCAGCTCACCACCGTCAGGCCGGGAGACCCAGTACTTC. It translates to CASSPPSGRETQYF.

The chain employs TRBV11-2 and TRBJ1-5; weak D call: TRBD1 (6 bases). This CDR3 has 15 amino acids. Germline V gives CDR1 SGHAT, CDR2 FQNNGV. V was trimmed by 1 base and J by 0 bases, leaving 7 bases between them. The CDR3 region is CASSLGGRSNQPQHF. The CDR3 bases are TGTGCCAGCAGCTTAGGGGGGCGTAGCAATCAGCCCCAGCATTTT.

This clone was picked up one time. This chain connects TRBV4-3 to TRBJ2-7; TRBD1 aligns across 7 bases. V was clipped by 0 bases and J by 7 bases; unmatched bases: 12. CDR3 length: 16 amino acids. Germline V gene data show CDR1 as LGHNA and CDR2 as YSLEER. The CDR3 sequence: CASSQDSTSGGWEQYF. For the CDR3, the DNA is TGCGCCAGCAGCCAAGACTCCACATCAGGGGGTTGGGAGCAGTACTTC.

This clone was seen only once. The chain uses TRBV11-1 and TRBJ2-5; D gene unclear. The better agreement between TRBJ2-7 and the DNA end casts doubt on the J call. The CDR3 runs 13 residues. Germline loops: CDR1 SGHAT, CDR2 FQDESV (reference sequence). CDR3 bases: TGTGCCAGCAGCTTAAACAGAGACTACGAGCAGTACTTC. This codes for CASSLNRDYEQYF.

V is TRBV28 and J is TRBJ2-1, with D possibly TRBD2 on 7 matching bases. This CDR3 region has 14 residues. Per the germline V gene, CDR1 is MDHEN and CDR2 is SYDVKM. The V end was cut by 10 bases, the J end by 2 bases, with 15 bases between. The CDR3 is CATIGGGTYNEQFF. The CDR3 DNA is TGTGCCACCATAGGGGGGGGAACCTACAATGAGCAGTTCTTC.